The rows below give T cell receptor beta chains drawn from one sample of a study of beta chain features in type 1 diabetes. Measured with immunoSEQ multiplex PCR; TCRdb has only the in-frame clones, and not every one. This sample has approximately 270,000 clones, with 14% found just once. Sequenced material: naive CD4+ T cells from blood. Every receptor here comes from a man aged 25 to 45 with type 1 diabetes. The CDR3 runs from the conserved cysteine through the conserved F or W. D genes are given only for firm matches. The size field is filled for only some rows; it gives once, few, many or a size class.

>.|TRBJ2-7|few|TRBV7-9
TGTGCCAGCAGCCACACCTACGAGCAGTACTTC
CASSHTYEQYF
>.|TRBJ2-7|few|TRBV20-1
TGCAGTACGACTACTTTCTACGAGCAGTACTTC
CSTTTFYEQYF
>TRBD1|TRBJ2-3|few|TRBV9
TGTGCCACCTCGACAGGGGGGACAGATACGCAGTATTTT
CATSTGGTDTQYF
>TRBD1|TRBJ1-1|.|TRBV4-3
TGCGCCAGCAGCCGAGACAGGGGGAGGAACACTGAAGCTTTCTTT
CASSRDRGRNTEAFF
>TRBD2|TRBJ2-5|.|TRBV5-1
TGCGCCAGCAGCTTGTCTCAGCGGGAGGAAGAGACCCAGTACTTC
CASSLSQREEETQYF
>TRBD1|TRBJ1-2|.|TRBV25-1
TGTGCCAGCAGTGGGGACAGGGGGTATGGCTACACCTTC
CASSGDRGYGYTF
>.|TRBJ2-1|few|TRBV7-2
TGTGCCAGCAGCTTAGAAGCTGAGCAGTTCTTC
CASSLEAEQFF
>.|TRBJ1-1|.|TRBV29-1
TGCAGCGTTGGAGGGGGGAACACTGAAGCTTTCTTT
CSVGGGNTEAFF
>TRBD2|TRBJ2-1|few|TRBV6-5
TGTGCCAGCAAGGAGCGGGAGCACCGGAATGAGCAGTTCTTC
CASKEREHRNEQFF
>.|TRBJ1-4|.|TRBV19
TGTGCCAGTAGCCGAGAAGGAGGTGATGAAAAACTGTTTTTT
CASSREGGDEKLFF
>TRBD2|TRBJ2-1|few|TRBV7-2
TGTGCCAGCAGTCAGACTAGCGGGGCCAGAGAGCAGTTCTTC
CASSQTSGAREQFF
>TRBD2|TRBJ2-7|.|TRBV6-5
TGTGCCAGCAGTAAACGACTAGCGGACTACGAGCAGTACTTC
CASSKRLADYEQYF
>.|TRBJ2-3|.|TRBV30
TGTGCCTGGAGTGGCGGGATAACAGATACGCAGTATTTT
CAWSGGITDTQYF
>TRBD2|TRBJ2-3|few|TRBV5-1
TGCGCCAGCAGCTTCTTAGCGGGAGGAGGGGATACGCAGTATTTT
CASSFLAGGGDTQYF
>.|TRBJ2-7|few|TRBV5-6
TGTGCCAGCAGCCCTAGGGGGGGTCCCTCCGAGCAGTACTTC
CASSPRGGPSEQYF
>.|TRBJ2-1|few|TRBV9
TGTGCCAGCAGCGTAGGGGAGTGGGGCTACAATGAGCAGTTCTTC
CASSVGEWGYNEQFF
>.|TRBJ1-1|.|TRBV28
TGTGCCAGCATAATTCGGACTGAAGCTTTCTTT
CASIIRTEAFF
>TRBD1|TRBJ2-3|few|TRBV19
TGTGCCAGTAGCCGCCAACAGGGGGCCGGGACAGATACGCAGTATTTT
CASSRQQGAGTDTQYF
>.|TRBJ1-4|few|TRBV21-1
TGTGCCAGCAGCAAACCGAGCGCCGACAGGGAAGGGGGCAGAGAAAAACTGTTTTTT
CASSKPSADREGGREKLFF
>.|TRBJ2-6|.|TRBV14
TGTGCCAGCAGCCAAAAGGGGCGCGGGGCCAACGTCCTGACTTTC
CASSQKGRGANVLTF
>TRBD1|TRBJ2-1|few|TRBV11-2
TGTGCCAGCAGCCGGGGAGAGGGGGCTGTGAATGAGCAGTTCTTC
CASSRGEGAVNEQFF
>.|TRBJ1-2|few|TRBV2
TGTGCCAGCAGTACAGGGACGAACTATGGCTACACCTTC
CASSTGTNYGYTF
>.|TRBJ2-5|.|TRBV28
TGTGCCAGCAGTTTAGGAGCGGAGAAGACCCAGTACTTC
CASSLGAEKTQYF
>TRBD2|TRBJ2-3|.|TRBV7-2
TGTGCCAGCAGCCGCAGACTAGCGGGAGGACCTAGCACAGATACGCAGTATTTT
CASSRRLAGGPSTDTQYF
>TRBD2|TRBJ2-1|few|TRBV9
TGTGCCAGCAGCGAGTCTAGCGGGAGAGGGGTTGAGCAGTTCTTC
CASSESSGRGVEQFF
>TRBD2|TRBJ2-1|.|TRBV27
TGTGCCAGCAGTTCCGGCCCCGGGACTAGCGGTTCTCACCAGTTCTTC
CASSSGPGTSGSHQFF
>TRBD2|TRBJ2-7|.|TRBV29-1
TGCAGCGTTGCTACTACCCCGGGACTAGGTATGCGCGAGCAGTACTTC
CSVATTPGLGMREQYF
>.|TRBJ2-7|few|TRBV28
TGTGCCAGCAGTTTACCCGGACAGATAACCTACGAGCAGTACTTC
CASSLPGQITYEQYF
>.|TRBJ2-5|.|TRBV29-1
TGCAGCCTCCTCCAGGGCCCGGGAGAGACCCAGTACTTC
CSLLQGPGETQYF
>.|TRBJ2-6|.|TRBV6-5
TGTGCCAGCAGTTCGGGGTTCTCTGGGGCCAACGTCCTGACTTTC
CASSSGFSGANVLTF
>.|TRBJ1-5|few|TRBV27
TGTGCCAGCAGTTTCGGACAGTATAGCAATCAGCCCCAGCATTTT
CASSFGQYSNQPQHF
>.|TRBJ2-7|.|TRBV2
TGTGCCAGCAGTGAACAGGGGCAGGGGCTCTACGAGCAGTACTTC
CASSEQGQGLYEQYF
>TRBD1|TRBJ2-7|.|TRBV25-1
TGTGCCAGCAGTGCCCGAGGGGGCGGAGTTACCTACGAGCAGTACTTC
CASSARGGGVTYEQYF
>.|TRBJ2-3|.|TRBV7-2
TGTGCCAGCAGCTTCAGGGGCACAGATACGCAGTATTTT
CASSFRGTDTQYF
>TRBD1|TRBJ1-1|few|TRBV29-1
TGCAGCGTTGAAGGACAGGGTGAAGCTTTCTTT
CSVEGQGEAFF
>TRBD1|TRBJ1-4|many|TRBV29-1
TGCAGCGGAGGACAGGGCGGTATAGATGAAAAACTGTTTTTT
CSGGQGGIDEKLFF
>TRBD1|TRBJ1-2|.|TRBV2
TGTGCCAGCAGGGGGACAGAGATTCATGGCTACACCTTC
CASRGTEIHGYTF
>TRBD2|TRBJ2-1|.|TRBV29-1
TGCAGCGAGAGACTAGCGGGATACAATGAGCAGTTCTTC
CSERLAGYNEQFF
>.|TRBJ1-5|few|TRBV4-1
TGCGCCAGCAGCCAAGGGGTGGGGGCGTGGGGCAATCAGCCCCAGCATTTT
CASSQGVGAWGNQPQHF
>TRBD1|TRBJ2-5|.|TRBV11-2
TGTGCCAGCAGCCCAGGGACAGGGAAGGAGACCCAGTACTTC
CASSPGTGKETQYF
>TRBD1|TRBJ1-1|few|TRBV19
TGTGCCAGTAGTATTTCTACAGGGGGCCTGGTGACTGAAGCTTTCTTT
CASSISTGGLVTEAFF
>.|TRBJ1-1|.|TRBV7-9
TGTGCCAGCAGCTTACCAGGTGGCACTGAAGCTTTCTTT
CASSLPGGTEAFF
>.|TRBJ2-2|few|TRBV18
TGTGCCAGCTCACCGGGACAGAACACCGGGGAGCTGTTTTTT
CASSPGQNTGELFF
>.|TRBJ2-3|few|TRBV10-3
TGTGCCATCAGTGAGTCACGGAGCACAGATACGCAGTATTTT
CAISESRSTDTQYF
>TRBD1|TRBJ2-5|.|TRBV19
TGTGCCAGTAGTACTACAGGGGAAGAGACCCAGTACTTC
CASSTTGEETQYF
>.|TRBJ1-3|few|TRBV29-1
TGCAGCGTTGATGGTTCGGTCTCTGGAAACACCATATATTTT
CSVDGSVSGNTIYF
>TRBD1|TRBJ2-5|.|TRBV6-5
TGTGCCAGCAGTTCTACAGGGGGCCGGGAGACCCAGTACTTC
CASSSTGGRETQYF
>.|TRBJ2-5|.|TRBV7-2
TGTGCCAGCAGCTTAGCGCTGGCAGAACAAGAGACCCAGTACTTC
CASSLALAEQETQYF
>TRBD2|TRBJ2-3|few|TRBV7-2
TGTGCCAGCAGCTTAAGCGGGAGGGCCTTCGATACGCAGTATTTT
CASSLSGRAFDTQYF
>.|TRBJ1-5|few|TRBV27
TGTGCCAGCAGTTTGAATGGGGGGGGCCATCAGCCCCAGCATTTT
CASSLNGGGHQPQHF
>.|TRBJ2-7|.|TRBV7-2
TGTGCCAGCAGCTTCAATGCGCAGGGGTGGGACGAGCAGTACTTC
CASSFNAQGWDEQYF
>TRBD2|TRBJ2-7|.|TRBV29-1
TGCAGCGTTGTAGGGACTAGCGGGAGTACACCCTCCTACGAGCAGTACTTC
CSVVGTSGSTPSYEQYF
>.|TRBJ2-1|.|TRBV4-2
TGTGCCAGCAGCCAAGGAGGATCTGGTTCGGGGAGCTCCTACAATGAGCAGTTCTTC
CASSQGGSGSGSSYNEQFF
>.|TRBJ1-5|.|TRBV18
TGTGCCAGCTCACCAGTTTCGGGGAGCAATCAGCCCCAGCATTTT
CASSPVSGSNQPQHF
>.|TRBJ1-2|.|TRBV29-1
TGCAGCGTGGCTATGGCCCTCGCTAGAGGCTACACCTTC
CSVAMALARGYTF